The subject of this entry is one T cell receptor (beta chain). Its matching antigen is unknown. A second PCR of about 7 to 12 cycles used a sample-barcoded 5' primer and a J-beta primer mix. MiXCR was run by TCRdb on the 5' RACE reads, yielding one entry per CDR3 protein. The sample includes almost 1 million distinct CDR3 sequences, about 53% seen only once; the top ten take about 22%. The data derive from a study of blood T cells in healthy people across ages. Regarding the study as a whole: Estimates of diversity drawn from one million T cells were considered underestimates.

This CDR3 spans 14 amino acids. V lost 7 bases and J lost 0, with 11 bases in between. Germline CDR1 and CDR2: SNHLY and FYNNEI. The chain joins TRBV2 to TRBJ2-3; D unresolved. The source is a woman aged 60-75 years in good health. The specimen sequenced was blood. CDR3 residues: CASKQSASTDTQYF. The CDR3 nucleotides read TGTGCCAGCAAACAGAGTGCTAGCACAGATACGCAGTATTTT. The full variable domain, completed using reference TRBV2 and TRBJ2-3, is EPEVTQTPSHQVTQMGQEVILRCVPISNHLYFYWYRQILGQKVEFLVSFYNNEISEKSEIFDDQFSVERPDGSNFTLKIRSTKLEDSAMYFCASKQSASTDTQYFGPGTRLTVL.